The entry below gives a single TCR beta chain sequence along with its context. Its antigen is unidentified. CDR1 is MNHEY and CDR2 is SMNVEV in the germline V gene (reference sequence). This CDR3 comprises 16 residues. V was clipped by 5 bases and J by 2 bases; unmatched bases: 8. This sample is drawn from a study of cytomegalovirus exposure and HLA in healthy donors. Study observations and caveats: Clonal expansion, a later analysis showed, was greater in HLA-associated TCR beta chains than in equally common others. While the bulk of TCR sequences proved rare, some public TCRs turned up in many donors. Sequencing had likely introduced a cluster of highly shared sequence variants as an artifact.

PCR employed 60 Vbeta and 13 Jbeta primers. Measured with immunoSEQ multiplex PCR; TCRdb has only the in-frame clones, and not every one. The repertoire holds some 120,000 clones, more than 80% seen once, with 2.5% in the top ten. J is TRBJ2-7 and V is TRBV27, with 11 bases lining up with TRBD2. This receptor was obtained from a man younger than 45 in good health and CMV-seronegative. Sequencing was done on a sample of PBMCs. The chain's CDR3 is CASSVSSGLAAYEQYF. As DNA, the CDR3 is TGTGCCAGCAGTGTTTCTTCGGGACTAGCGGCCTACGAGCAGTACTTC.